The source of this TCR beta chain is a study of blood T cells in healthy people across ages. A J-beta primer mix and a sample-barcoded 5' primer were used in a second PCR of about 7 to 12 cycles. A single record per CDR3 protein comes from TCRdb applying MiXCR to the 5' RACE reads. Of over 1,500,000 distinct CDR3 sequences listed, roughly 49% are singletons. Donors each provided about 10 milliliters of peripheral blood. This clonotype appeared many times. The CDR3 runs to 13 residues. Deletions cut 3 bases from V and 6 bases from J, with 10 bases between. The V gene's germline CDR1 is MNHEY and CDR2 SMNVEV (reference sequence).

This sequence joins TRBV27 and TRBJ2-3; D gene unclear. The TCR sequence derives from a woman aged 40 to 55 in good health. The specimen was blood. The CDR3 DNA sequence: TGTGCCAGCAGTTTGGGTTGGACGGATACGCAGTATTTT. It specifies CASSLGWTDTQYF.